These 28 T cell receptor beta chains originate from one sample sequenced in a study of blood T cells in healthy people across ages. A J-beta primer mix and a sample-barcoded 5' primer were used in a second PCR of about 7 to 11 cycles. In TCRdb, the 5' RACE reads were re-called with MiXCR into one record per CDR3 protein. The sample lists about 570,000 distinct CDR3 sequences, roughly 28% occurring once. Material: blood. These receptors were taken from a woman in her seventies in good health.

V and J are TRBV24-1 and TRBJ1-4; TRBD1 matches 7 bases. This CDR3 is built from 20 residues. Germline-derived CDR1 and CDR2 are KGHDR and SFDVKD. V shed 1 base, J shed 3 bases, and the junction held 16 bases outside the gene matches. The CDR3: CATSDLIRDRASGPNEKLFF. The CDR3 region has the DNA TGTGCCACCAGTGATTTAATTCGAGACAGGGCGTCCGGGCCTAATGAAAAACTGTTTTTT.

The table lists this clonotype with many counts. The CDR3 protein is CASSWTGLNTDTQYF. Written as DNA, the CDR3 is TGCGCCAGCAGCTGGACGGGACTAAACACAGATACGCAGTATTTT. This chain connects TRBV5-1 to TRBJ2-3; 7 nucleotides match TRBD2. The CDR3 extends over 15 amino acids. CDR1 is SGHRS and CDR2 is YFSETQ in the germline V gene. The ends lost 3 bases at V and 2 bases at J; junction bases unmatched: 6.

V is TRBV25-1 and J is TRBJ1-6; D unclear. The V end lost 6 bases, the J end lost 4 bases, and 13 bases lay between the germline ends. Germline values: CDR1 MGHDK, CDR2 SYGVNS. The CDR3 consists of 15 residues. The CDR3 spells CASRPDGEYNSPLHF. The CDR3 coding sequence is TGTGCCAGCAGACCTGACGGGGAATATAATTCACCCCTCCACTTT.

This clonotype was seen more than once but under ten times. The rearrangement links TRBV3-1 to TRBJ2-1; 7 bases match TRBD1. J was trimmed by 7 bases and V by 4 bases; bases with no gene match: 22. From germline, CDR1 is LGHDT and CDR2 YNNKEL (reference sequence). The length of the CDR3 is 19 residues. In DNA form, the CDR3 reads TGTGCCAGCAGCCCCTGGTACAGGGGCCGTCTTCGCCTTCCTAATGAGCAGTTCTTC. Its translation is CASSPWYRGRLRLPNEQFF.

Only one count was recorded for this clonotype. No conserved phenylalanine or tryptophan ends this CDR3, so it is likely a read error. J is TRBJ2-5 and V is TRBV7-9; 9 positions match TRBD2. The CDR3 contains 16 residues. V was pared by 4 bases and J by 5 bases, with 11 bases of the junction left unmatched. The germline V gene has CDR1 SEHNR and CDR2 FQNEAQ (reference sequence). CDR3 nucleotides: TGTGCCAGCAGCTCGCGGGGACTAGCAGTGGGGGAGACCCAGTACCTC. Amino acids: CASSSRGLAVGETQYL.

This CDR3 is CASSLRSPGGRLLREAFF. In DNA, the CDR3 is TGTGCCAGCAGCTTAAGGTCGCCGGGGGGCAGACTCCTTAGGGAAGCTTTCTTT. This chain uses TRBV7-9 with TRBJ1-1, with TRBD1 as a possible D gene (6 bases). Trimming took 2 bases from V and 8 from J, leaving 27 bases between them. The CDR3 is 18 amino acids. Germline V gene sequence: CDR1 SEHNR, CDR2 FQNEAQ (reference sequence).

The chain recombines TRBV4-3 with TRBJ2-5; weak D call: TRBD2 (6 bases). CDR3 size: 15 residues. The V and J ends lost 5 bases and 5 bases respectively, with 18 bases between them. Germline loops: CDR1 LGHNA, CDR2 YSLEER. The chain's CDR3 is CASSDNPSAAETQYF. The DNA of the CDR3 is TGCGCCAGCAGCGACAACCCTAGCGCAGCGGAGACCCAGTACTTC.

V is TRBV24-1 and J is TRBJ2-5; 12 bases match TRBD1. Near its end, the DNA agrees better with TRBJ2-7, so the J call may be wrong. CDR3 length: 18 residues. The V gene's germline CDR1 is KGHDR and CDR2 SFDVKD. The CDR3 here is CATSGPHAWDRGLYEQYF. CDR3 coding DNA: TGTGCCACCAGTGGACCCCACGCGTGGGACAGGGGGCTGTACGAGCAGTACTTC.

J is TRBJ2-2 and V is TRBV5-1, with 13 nucleotides matching TRBD2. The CDR3 loop spans 20 amino acids. J gave up 4 bases and V 4 bases, and 16 bases lay outside the gene matches. Germline CDR1 and CDR2: SGHRS and YFSETQ. The DNA for the CDR3 is TGCGCCAGCAGCCGCGGACTAGCGGGGGCCCTCCGCTGGGGCACCGGGGAGCTGTTTTTT. Translated, it gives CASSRGLAGALRWGTGELFF.

This chain joins TRBV2 and TRBJ2-1; D call uncertain. This CDR3 comprises 13 residues. Trimming left V 3 bases short and J 7 bases short, with 10 bases between. Germline CDR1 SNHLY, CDR2 FYNNEI. CDR3 DNA sequence: TGTGCCAGCAGTGATAACGAACAGAATGAGCAGTTCTTC. This encodes CASSDNEQNEQFF.

J is TRBJ2-7 and V is TRBV18, with D perhaps TRBD2 (6 bases). The CDR3 runs to 15 residues. Germline CDR1 is KGHSH and CDR2 is LQKENI. CDR3 DNA: TGTCCTTCAGCCCCGGGAGTCAAAAACTCCTACGAGCAGTACTTC. Translated: CPSAPGVKNSYEQYF.

The count of this clonotype is one. The CDR3 sequence is CSAGLTEQFF. The CDR3 nucleotides read TGCAGCGCCGGACTGACTGAGCAGTTCTTC. This chain links TRBV29-1 with TRBJ2-1, with D maybe TRBD2 (5 bases). Germline V gives CDR1 SQVTM, CDR2 ANQGSEA. The V and J ends lost 7 bases and 9 bases respectively, with 10 bases between them. CDR3 length: 10 amino acids.

The chain is built from TRBV2 and TRBJ2-5, with a tentative D call TRBD1 (6 bases). The V end was cut by 8 bases, the J end by 5 bases, with 18 bases between. Germline V CDR1 and CDR2: SNHLY, FYNNEI. The CDR3 length is 14 residues. CDR3 region: CASASQGIRETQYF. DNA of the CDR3: TGTGCCAGCGCTAGCCAGGGGATTCGCGAGACCCAGTACTTC. The full variable domain, completed using reference TRBV2 and TRBJ2-5, is EPEVTQTPSHQVTQMGQEVILRCVPISNHLYFYWYRQILGQKVEFLVSFYNNEISEKSEIFDDQFSVERPDGSNFTLKIRSTKLEDSAMYFCASASQGIRETQYFGPGTRLLVL.

The chain carries TRBV20-1 and TRBJ2-5; no clear D. With the DNA end fitting TRBJ2-1 better, the J assignment may be wrong. This CDR3 is built from 14 residues. In germline, CDR1 is DFQATT, CDR2 SNEGSKA (reference sequence). The CDR3 sequence is CSAKSGQSGNEQFF. CDR3 bases: TGCAGTGCTAAATCGGGCCAGAGTGGCAATGAGCAGTTCTTC.

The chain uses TRBV6-2 or TRBV6-3 and TRBJ2-4; 8 positions match TRBD1. CDR1 is MNHEY, CDR2 SVGEGT, per germline. Trimming removed 4 bases from V and 5 bases from J; junction bases left unmatched: 7. This CDR3 has 15 amino acids. CDR3 sequence (DNA): TGTGCCAGCAGTTCGGGACAGGTCACCCAAAACATTCAGTACTTC. It encodes CASSSGQVTQNIQYF.

The chain employs TRBV28 and TRBJ2-1, with 12 bases that match TRBD2. Looked up from germline, CDR1 is MDHEN and CDR2 is SYDVKM. V lost 0 bases to trimming and J lost 7 bases; unmatched junction nucleotides: 13. CDR3 length equals 19 residues. In DNA form, the CDR3 reads TGTGCCAGCAGTTTATGGGCTAGCGGGGGGGTACAGGCGATGAATGAGCAGTTCTTC. Its translation is CASSLWASGGVQAMNEQFF.

The chain carries TRBV7-2 and TRBJ1-5; the D is unclear. Trimming shortened V by 7 bases and J by 5 bases, and 18 bases separated the two germline ends. The CDR3 runs to 15 residues. CDR1 SGHTA and CDR2 FQGNSA come from the germline V gene. CDR3 in amino acids: CASNWGGPGHQPQHF. CDR3 DNA: TGTGCCAGCAACTGGGGAGGGCCCGGGCATCAGCCCCAGCATTTT.

This clonotype has a handful of counts. The chain links TRBV29-1 to TRBJ2-1, with 10 bases that match TRBD1. CDR1 is SQVTM and CDR2 is ANQGSEA in the germline V gene. The CDR3 is 11 residues long. V lost 7 bases and J lost 10; bases outside the gene matches: 4. The CDR3 bases are TGCAGCGGGGACAGGGGAGGGGAGCAGTTCTTC. It encodes CSGDRGGEQFF.

The table lists this clonotype with a few counts. The rearrangement joins TRBV5-1 to TRBJ1-2; tentative D call: TRBD1 (5 bases). Germline CDR1 reads SGHRS; CDR2 reads YFSETQ. This CDR3 comprises 12 residues. Trimming removed 4 bases from V and 7 bases from J, with 11 bases in between. The CDR3 loop reads CASSGGKIGYTF. The CDR3 DNA follows: TGCGCCAGCAGCGGGGGGAAGATTGGCTACACCTTC.

V gene TRBV7-9 combines with J gene TRBJ2-5; 11 bases are a match to TRBD2. Germline CDR1 is SEHNR and CDR2 is FQNEAQ (reference sequence). V was pared by 3 bases and J by 5 bases, with 5 bases of the junction left unmatched. The CDR3 is 15 residues long. The CDR3 coding sequence is TGTGCCAGCAGCTTTCCCCGGACTAGCGGGGAGACCCAGTACTTC. Its protein is CASSFPRTSGETQYF.

The chain has TRBV10-3 and TRBJ2-5; 14 bases are a match to TRBD2. After removal of 3 bases from V and 4 bases from J, the junction contained 4 bases not matched to a gene. Germline V gene sequence: CDR1 ENHRY, CDR2 SYGVKD. The CDR3 is 16 amino acids. CDR3 coding DNA: TGTGCCATCAGTGAACCCGGACTAGCGGGGGGAGAGACCCAGTACTTC. As protein: CAISEPGLAGGETQYF.

In its sample, this clonotype was seen a few times. The J gene is TRBJ2-5, the V gene TRBV25-1; TRBD1 matches at 7 bases. CDR3 length: 15 amino acids. V gave up 4 bases and J gave up 1 base; unmatched junction bases: 6. The germline CDR1 and CDR2 sequences are MGHDK and SYGVNS. CDR3 sequence: CASSGAGQAQETQYF. CDR3 in DNA: TGTGCCAGCAGTGGTGCCGGACAGGCCCAAGAGACCCAGTACTTC.

The V gene is TRBV6-2 or TRBV6-3, the J gene TRBJ2-7; 7 positions agree with TRBD1. V was pared by 7 bases and J by 5 bases, with 2 bases of the junction left unmatched. Germline loops: CDR1 MNHEY, CDR2 SVGEGT. CDR3 length equals 11 residues. CDR3 bases: TGTGCCAGCACCGACAGGGACGAGCAGTACTTC. Translated: CASTDRDEQYF.

This clonotype was seen only a few times. CDR3 sequence (DNA): TGTGCCAGCAGCCTCGTTGGGACAGGGGATATCGCAGATACGCAGTATTTT. Translation: CASSLVGTGDIADTQYF. The chain has TRBV12-3 or TRBV12-4 and TRBJ2-3, with 10 bases lining up with TRBD1. The V segment lost 6 bases and the J segment 4 bases; nucleotides outside the gene matches: 13. This CDR3 is 17 amino acids long.

The V and J genes are TRBV10-3 and TRBJ2-5; 7 positions agree with TRBD1. The assigned J gene may be wrong: the sequence end matches TRBJ2-1 better. The CDR3 has 15 amino acids. CDR1 and CDR2 from the germline V gene are ENHRY and SYGVKD. CDR3 sequence: CAIRSDRALQETQFF. DNA of the CDR3: TGTGCCATCCGAAGTGACAGGGCACTCCAAGAGACCCAGTTCTTC.

This chain connects TRBV7-8 to TRBJ2-7; 7 nucleotides match TRBD2. With 7 bases clipped from V and 2 bases from J, the junction kept 14 bases outside the gene matches. Germline V gene lookup returns CDR1 SGHVS and CDR2 FQNEAQ. The CDR3 length is 16 residues. The CDR3 DNA follows: TGTGCCAGCACCACTCCAAGCGGGGTAAGGCCCTACGAGCAGTACTTC. Its protein product is CASTTPSGVRPYEQYF.

The chain couples TRBV7-2 to TRBJ2-7, with D maybe TRBD1 (6 bases). The V end lost 2 bases, the J end lost 0 bases, and 11 bases lay between the germline ends. The CDR3 covers 15 residues. The germline V gene encodes CDR1 SGHTA and CDR2 FQGNSA. DNA of the CDR3: TGTGCCAGCAGCTTAAAACAGGGCCGCTCCTACGAGCAGTACTTC. Translated: CASSLKQGRSYEQYF.

V and J are TRBV11-2 and TRBJ2-3, with D tentatively TRBD1 or TRBD2 (5 bases each). The CDR3 consists of 14 residues. CDR1 and CDR2 (germline): SGHAT, FQNNGV. Trimming removed 5 bases at V and 11 bases at J, with 20 bases between. The CDR3 DNA follows: TGTGCCAGCAGCGTTGGGGTGGGGGATGGTGGGCAGTATTTT. Its protein product is CASSVGVGDGGQYF.